A single sample gave rise to the 25 T cell receptor beta chains below, sequenced in a study of molecular identifiers for immune sequencing clone quantification. TCRdb reprocessed the PCR reads via MiXCR and lists one record per CDR3 protein. The profile covers about 640,000 distinct CDR3 sequences, with 15% to 20% appearing a single time and 0.85% taken by the ten largest. The sample taken for sequencing was naive CD8+ T cells from blood, with Jurkat cell RNA spiked in. This sample's subset: FACS-sorted CD8+CD4-CCR7+CD45RA+ naive T cells. These receptors all come from a human donor in good health. Some libraries in this study had Jurkat cell RNA spiked in.

The V call is TRBV30, the J call TRBJ2-7, with 7 bases matching TRBD1. The germline V gene has CDR1 GTSNPN and CDR2 SVGIG (reference sequence). After removal of 2 bases from V and 0 bases from J, the junction contained 7 bases not matched to a gene. This CDR3 comprises 15 residues. The CDR3 loop is CAWSKGQSLSYEQYF. The CDR3 DNA sequence: TGTGCCTGGAGTAAGGGACAGTCCCTCTCCTACGAGCAGTACTTC.

This clonotype has at least ten counts. The J gene is TRBJ1-2, the V gene TRBV2; D is uncertain. In germline, CDR1 is SNHLY, CDR2 FYNNEI. This CDR3 is built from 13 residues. V was clipped by 4 bases and J by 8 bases, with 14 bases between them. The DNA of the CDR3 is TGTGCCAGCAGTGGGTTGACCCTCGGAGGCTACACCTTC. Its protein is CASSGLTLGGYTF.

Concerning this clonotype: Just one base apart from a much larger clone, this may be a read error. The chain recombines TRBV6-2 or TRBV6-3 with TRBJ1-1; D may be TRBD1 (6 bases). Germline CDR1 MNHEY, CDR2 SVGEGT. The V and J ends lost 8 bases and 7 bases respectively, with 11 bases between them. The CDR3 covers 11 residues. The CDR3 nucleotides are TGTGCCAGCGGATTGACAGGTGAAGCTTTCTTT. Translated: CASGLTGEAFF.

The rearrangement joins TRBV20-1 to TRBJ2-7; D might be TRBD2 (5 bases). CDR1 is DFQATT and CDR2 is SNEGSKA in the germline V gene (reference sequence). Trimming pared 6 bases from V and 0 bases from J, leaving 18 bases between. CDR3 length: 15 amino acids. The CDR3 DNA is TGCAGTGCCGAGGGTTGGGATACGGCCTCCTACGAGCAGTACTTC. Its translation: CSAEGWDTASYEQYF.

This clonotype has a count of ten or more. The CDR3 DNA follows: TGTGCCAGCAGCCTTTATTTAGCGGGGTCCTACAATGAGCAGTTCTTC. Translating it yields CASSLYLAGSYNEQFF. The genes are TRBV7-6 and TRBJ2-1; 8 nucleotides agree with TRBD2. V shed 5 bases and J 1 base; nucleotides not matched to a gene: 7. CDR3 length: 16 residues. The germline V gene has CDR1 SGHVS and CDR2 FNYEAQ.

The chain joins TRBV20-1 to TRBJ1-2, with D possibly being TRBD1 (5 bases). V lost 4 bases and J 5 bases, leaving 17 bases between the germline ends. CDR1 and CDR2 from the germline V gene are DFQATT and SNEGSKA (reference sequence). CDR3 length: 14 residues. The CDR3 DNA sequence: TGCAGTGCTATACCCCCAGGGCAGGGTTATGGCTACACCTTC. It translates to CSAIPPGQGYGYTF.

This clonotype was picked up many times. The chain joins TRBV24-1 to TRBJ2-4, with 7 bases lining up with TRBD2. The CDR3 runs to 13 residues. With 4 bases clipped from V and 7 bases from J, the junction kept 3 bases outside the gene matches. From germline, CDR1 is KGHDR and CDR2 SFDVKD. This chain's CDR3 is CATSEGGSNIQYF. CDR3 bases: TGTGCCACCAGTGAGGGAGGGTCGAACATTCAGTACTTC.

Comment on this clonotype: A read error is possible here, since a much larger clone lies one base away. The genes are TRBV9 and TRBJ1-1; the D is unclear. The CDR3 runs 14 residues. The germline gives CDR1 SGDLS, CDR2 YYNGEE. The V and J ends lost 3 bases and 1 base respectively, with 10 bases between them. CDR3 residues: CASSAEAGNTEAFF. CDR3 DNA: TGTGCCAGCAGCGCAGAGGCAGGGAACACTGAAGCTTTCTTT.

This clonotype was seen repeatedly, ten times or more. This sequence joins TRBV7-9 and TRBJ2-7, with D hard to call. The V gene's germline CDR1 is SEHNR and CDR2 FQNEAQ (reference sequence). The CDR3 is 12 residues long. V lost 5 bases and J lost 5, with 10 bases in between. CDR3 sequence (DNA): TGTGCCAGCAGCCAAACTGGCCACGAGCAGTACTTC. Translating it yields CASSQTGHEQYF.

This clonotype occurred a few times. The chain combines TRBV27 with TRBJ2-2; a weak D match, TRBD1 (5 bases). V was clipped by 6 bases and J by 0 bases, with 8 bases between them. Germline V gene data show CDR1 as MNHEY and CDR2 as SMNVEV (reference sequence). This CDR3 has 14 amino acids. The CDR3 bases are TGTGCCAGCAGCGACAGAGCGAACACCGGGGAGCTGTTTTTT. Its translation: CASSDRANTGELFF.

V gene TRBV5-3 combines with J gene TRBJ1-1; TRBD1 might be the D (5 bases). TRBV5-3 is identified as an open reading frame with a role that is uncertain. The CDR3 has 15 residues. Trimming left V 0 bases short and J 1 base short, with 10 bases between. This CDR3 is CARSLGTPENTEAFF. CDR3 DNA sequence: TGTGCCAGAAGCTTGGGGACACCCGAGAACACTGAAGCTTTCTTT.

This clonotype was observed many times. V is TRBV30 and J is TRBJ1-1; 12 positions match TRBD1. The CDR3 is 17 amino acids. The germline V gene encodes CDR1 GTSNPN and CDR2 SVGIG (reference sequence). The junction had 10 bases not matched to a gene; V was cut back by 5 bases and J by 0 bases. The CDR3 bases are TGTGCCTGGGAGCCGGGACAGGGGGCTTATATGAACACTGAAGCTTTCTTT. This encodes CAWEPGQGAYMNTEAFF. Using reference TRBV30 and TRBJ1-1 for the parts outside the CDR3, the full variable domain is SQTIHQWPATLVQPVGSPLSLECTVEGTSNPNLYWYRQAAGRGLQLLFYSVGIGQISSEVPQNLSASRPQDRQFILSSKKLLLSDSGFYLCAWEPGQGAYMNTEAFFGQGTRLTVV.

The chain combines TRBV9 with TRBJ2-1, with unresolved D. The germline V and J ends were trimmed by 4 bases and 7 bases, with 9 bases remaining between them. The V gene's germline CDR1 is SGDLS and CDR2 YYNGEE. The CDR3 totals 12 residues. In DNA form, the CDR3 reads TGTGCCAGCAGCCCTGCCGGGAATGAGCAGTTCTTC. This gives the protein CASSPAGNEQFF.

The CDR3, as DNA: TGCGCCAGCAGCCCCCTGGGCAGCGTGAACACTGAAGCTTTCTTT. Residues: CASSPLGSVNTEAFF. The chain uses TRBV4-1 and TRBJ1-1; D gene ambiguous. The germline CDR1 and CDR2 sequences are MGHRA and YSYEKL. Trimming stripped 4 bases from V and 0 bases from J, with 12 bases between. This CDR3 contains 15 residues.

This rearrangement joins TRBV2 to TRBJ2-6; 12 nucleotides line up with TRBD2. Germline loops: CDR1 SNHLY, CDR2 FYNNEI. V was pared by 4 bases and J by 3 bases, with 7 bases of the junction left unmatched. The CDR3 runs 18 residues. The CDR3 bases are TGTGCCAGCAGTGCGACTAGCGGGAGATTCATTGGGGCCAACGTCCTGACTTTC. This translates into CASSATSGRFIGANVLTF.

This clonotype was counted many times. This chain links TRBV19 with TRBJ2-3; TRBD2 might be the D (5 bases). V shed 3 bases and J shed 0 bases, with 25 bases lying between them. Per germline, CDR1 LNHDA and CDR2 SQIVND (reference sequence). This CDR3 is 20 amino acids long. The CDR3 is CASSIYPTGFATPSTDTQYF. CDR3 coding DNA: TGTGCCAGTAGTATTTACCCAACGGGGTTTGCGACACCTAGCACAGATACGCAGTATTTT.

This clonotype has a handful of counts. This rearrangement joins TRBV9 to TRBJ2-7; D gene unclear. The V gene lost 0 bases and the J gene lost 6 bases, with 16 bases spanning the gap. Germline CDR1 and CDR2: SGDLS and YYNGEE. The CDR3 consists of 15 residues. The CDR3 bases are TGTGCCAGCAGCGTAGATGGCAGGATGATATCCGAGCAGTACTTC. This encodes CASSVDGRMISEQYF.

This clonotype was observed many times. This chain uses TRBV12-3 or TRBV12-4 with TRBJ2-2; D tentatively reads TRBD1 or TRBD2 (5 bases each). Trimming cost V 8 bases and J 5 bases, with 9 bases left between them. CDR3 size: 12 residues. This CDR3 reads CASEEGTGELFF. In DNA form, the CDR3 reads TGTGCCAGCGAAGAGGGGACCGGGGAGCTGTTTTTT.

About this clonotype itself: This clone may be a read error of a much larger clone one base away. V usage is TRBV6-2 or TRBV6-3 and J usage is TRBJ2-7; D possibly uses TRBD1 or TRBD2 (7 bases each). The CDR3 extends over 17 amino acids. With 4 bases removed from V and 2 bases from J, the gap between germline ends came to 21 bases. CDR1 MNHEY and CDR2 SVGEGT come from the germline V gene. The CDR3 loop is CASSSDPGGAYTYEQYF. In DNA, the CDR3 is TGTGCCAGCAGTTCGGACCCAGGGGGGGCCTACACCTACGAGCAGTACTTC.

The rearrangement uses TRBV6-5 and TRBJ2-2; 9 nucleotides match TRBD2. Germline lookup yields CDR1 MNHEY and CDR2 SVGAGI. CDR3 length equals 16 residues. Unmatched junction bases numbered 10, after V lost 4 bases and J lost 7 bases. CDR3 protein: CASSSWLAGEVGELFF. In DNA form, the CDR3 reads TGTGCCAGCAGTTCCTGGTTAGCGGGAGAGGTCGGGGAGCTGTTTTTT.

This clonotype was counted at least ten times. This chain uses TRBV29-1 with TRBJ1-2; 8 bases align to TRBD1. The CDR3 has 12 amino acids. The germline V gene has CDR1 SQVTM and CDR2 ANQGSEA. The ends lost 3 bases at V and 7 bases at J; junction bases unmatched: 4. The CDR3 nucleotides are TGCAGCGTTGACCCCCAGGGGGCTGGCTACACCTTC. This codes for CSVDPQGAGYTF.

Comment on this clonotype: This may stem from a read error, because a much larger clone lies one nucleotide away. The rearrangement links TRBV19 to TRBJ2-3; D remains ambiguous. V shed 4 bases and J shed 5 bases, with 16 bases lying between them. Germline V gene sequence: CDR1 LNHDA, CDR2 SQIVND (reference sequence). This CDR3 is 15 amino acids long. The CDR3 DNA follows: TGTGCCAGTAGTACCGGCACATTTGGAAAAGATACGCAGTATTTT. Translating it yields CASSTGTFGKDTQYF.

The J gene is TRBJ2-5, the V gene TRBV20-1; possibly TRBD1 for D (6 bases). CDR3 length: 14 amino acids. Germline loops: CDR1 DFQATT, CDR2 SNEGSKA (reference sequence). V dropped 3 bases and J dropped 1 base, with 12 bases sitting between them. CDR3: CSASEGQSQETQYF. The CDR3 DNA reads TGCAGTGCTAGCGAGGGACAATCCCAAGAGACCCAGTACTTC.

This clonotype has a count of ten or more. V gene TRBV12-3 or TRBV12-4 combines with J gene TRBJ2-3, with D hard to call. The CDR3 has 16 amino acids. With 5 bases removed from V and 6 bases from J, the gap between germline ends came to 21 bases. DNA of the CDR3: TGTGCCAGCAGTCCCACCGGAGATTCCCTCGTGGATACGCAGTATTTT. Protein product: CASSPTGDSLVDTQYF.

Worth noting for this clonotype: Germline and junction disagree at one end, which may indicate a read error. The CDR3 sequence is CVSSYGGDGGVTYEQYF. CDR3 DNA: TGTGTCAGCAGTTACGGAGGGGATGGCGGGGTTACCTACGAGCAGTACTTC. V gene TRBV6-2 or TRBV6-3 combines with J gene TRBJ2-7; weak D call: TRBD2 (6 bases). The CDR3 spans 17 residues. The germline gives CDR1 MNHEY, CDR2 SVGEGT.